The T cell receptor beta chain under discussion was sequenced for a study of blood T cell repertoires in COVID-19. Study context: Spain, Italy and the United States supplied samples that represented acute and convalescent COVID-19. Sources were T cells, B-cell-depleted T cells, or PBMCs; the material itself was cDNA or gDNA.

Original handling: Nucleated cell number was recorded as an estimate derived from reference gene primer amplification. This table comes from immunoSEQ multiplex PCR, and its TCRdb copy is limited to in-frame clones, with some not included. V and J calls and clone size are given by that table; D and trimming were obtained from the DNA. Altogether about 150,000 clones are present, about three quarters being singletons, with the ten largest covering around a sixth. Trimming removed 5 bases from V and 3 bases from J, with 15 bases in between. Germline-derived CDR1 and CDR2 are SGHKS and YYEKEE (reference sequence). The CDR3 has 14 residues.

The sequenced material came from peripheral blood. This chain joins TRBV5-5 and TRBJ2-7; maybe TRBD2 (6 bases). The clonotype originates from a middle-aged man with acute or convalescent COVID-19. The CDR3 here is CASSHGGGSYEQYF. The CDR3 region has the DNA TGTGCCAGCAGTCACGGGGGTGGAAGCTACGAGCAGTACTTC.